The rows below give T cell receptor beta chains drawn from one sample of a study of blood T cell repertoires in COVID-19. Clones were sequenced by immunoSEQ multiplex PCR, and TCRdb holds only the in-frame ones, with some missing. This table has around 250,000 clones, around 90% appearing once. Sequencing was done on a sample of peripheral blood. The receptors derive from a human donor in a cohort sampled during active COVID-19. Both conserved end residues are part of each CDR3. The D gene is left open where the match is weak. Expanded clones get a size class; other rows say once, few or many, or leave the size out.

d_gene	abundance	v_gene	j_gene	CDR3aa	CDR3nt
TRBD2	once	TRBV4-1	TRBJ2-4	CASRGGLAGRDIQYF	TGCGCCTCCAGGGGTGGACTAGCGGGACGGGACATTCAGTACTTC
-	-	TRBV6-5	TRBJ2-7	CASRKEGINEQYF	TGTGCCAGCAGGAAGGAGGGTATCAACGAGCAGTACTTC
-	-	TRBV15	TRBJ1-4	CATSRDRVFFYGVSRGEKLFF	TGTGCCACCAGCAGAGATCGCGTCTTCTTTTATGGGGTCTCAAGGGGTGAAAAACTGTTTTTT
TRBD1	few	TRBV30	TRBJ1-3	CAWSTGTGLFRSSGNTIYF	TGTGCCTGGAGTACCGGGACAGGGCTTTTCCGAAGCTCTGGAAACACCATATATTTT
-	-	TRBV6-2/TRBV6-3	TRBJ2-3	CASSYVGRGADTQYF	TGTGCCAGCAGTTACGTCGGCAGGGGGGCAGATACGCAGTATTTT
-	few	TRBV12-3/TRBV12-4	TRBJ1-5	CASSLSGGQPQHF	TGTGCCAGCAGTTTATCGGGGGGACAGCCCCAGCATTTT
-	-	TRBV4-3	TRBJ1-1	CASSQIPLMNTEAFF	TGCGCCAGCAGCCAAATCCCGCTAATGAACACTGAAGCTTTCTTT
TRBD1	-	TRBV28	TRBJ2-7	CASTLKDRLEDEQYF	TGTGCCAGCACCTTAAAGGACAGGTTAGAGGACGAGCAGTACTTC
TRBD2	once	TRBV12-5	TRBJ2-7	CASGNGTSGSEQYF	TGTGCTAGTGGCAACGGGACTAGCGGGAGCGAGCAGTACTTC
-	-	TRBV5-6	TRBJ1-6	CASSLVENNSPLHF	TGTGCCAGCAGCTTGGTCGAGAATAATTCACCCCTCCACTTT
TRBD1	-	TRBV13	TRBJ1-2	CASSIPGGIGYTF	TGTGCCAGCAGCATCCCAGGGGGAATCGGCTACACCTTC
TRBD1	few	TRBV2	TRBJ2-7	CASSSGTGGDEQYF	TGTGCCAGCTCTTCCGGGACAGGGGGCGACGAGCAGTACTTC
-	-	TRBV24-1	TRBJ2-3	CATIRVRADTQYF	TGTGCCACCATCAGGGTCAGGGCAGATACGCAGTATTTT
-	-	TRBV2	TRBJ1-5	CASTRDIYSNQPQHF	TGTGCCAGCACTCGGGACATATATAGCAATCAGCCCCAGCATTTT
-	once	TRBV7-6	TRBJ1-3	CASSSNRFSGNTIYF	TGTGCCAGCAGCAGTAACAGGTTCTCTGGAAACACCATATATTTT
TRBD1	-	TRBV6-5	TRBJ2-7	CASSTGTDGDYEQYF	TGTGCCAGCAGCACCGGGACAGATGGGGACTACGAGCAGTACTTC
-	-	TRBV3-1/TRBV3-2	TRBJ1-3	CASSPWSSGNTIYF	TGTGCCAGCAGCCCCTGGAGTTCGGGAAACACCATATATTTT
TRBD2	-	TRBV6-2/TRBV6-3	TRBJ2-7	CASSSTLAGGRVREQYF	TGTGCCAGCAGTTCCACCCTAGCGGGGGGGCGCGTCCGCGAGCAGTACTTC
-	-	TRBV4-3	TRBJ1-3	CASSQEGGALGNTIYF	TGCGCCAGCAGCCAAGAAGGGGGGGCTCTGGGAAACACCATATATTTT
-	-	TRBV7-9	TRBJ2-1	CASSPRGQFYNEQFF	TGTGCCAGCAGCCCCAGAGGACAGTTTTACAATGAGCAGTTCTTC
-	-	TRBV4-2	TRBJ2-7	CASSQAQQDSYEQYF	TGTGCCAGCAGCCAAGCCCAACAGGACTCCTACGAGCAGTACTTC
-	-	TRBV5-1	TRBJ2-7	CASSLALDSLNYEQYF	TGCGCCAGCAGCTTGGCCCTGGACAGCCTTAACTACGAGCAGTACTTC
-	-	TRBV5-1	TRBJ1-1	CASSLDRFSGNTEAFF	TGCGCCAGCAGCTTGGATAGGTTTTCGGGGAACACTGAAGCTTTCTTT
-	-	TRBV7-2	TRBJ1-3	CASSLPEGSGNTIYF	TGTGCCAGCAGCTTGCCCGAGGGATCTGGAAACACCATATATTTT
TRBD2	-	TRBV29-1	TRBJ2-2	CSVAGTNGELFF	TGCAGCGTTGCGGGGACTAATGGGGAGCTGTTTTTT
-	-	TRBV6-6	TRBJ2-7	CASTRRGRGGTYEQYF	TGTGCCAGCACCCGCCGAGGGCGCGGCGGGACCTACGAGCAGTACTTC
-	-	TRBV6-5	TRBJ1-5	CASSYGRSNQPQHF	TGTGCCAGCAGTTACGGGCGTAGCAATCAGCCCCAGCATTTT
-	few	TRBV20-1	TRBJ2-7	CSATHEYEQYF	TGCAGTGCAACACACGAATACGAGCAGTACTTC
TRBD1	-	TRBV28	TRBJ2-2	CASSFITGGTGELFF	TGTGCCAGCAGTTTCATTACAGGGGGCACCGGGGAGCTGTTTTTT
TRBD1	once	TRBV2	TRBJ1-1	CASSLGQPPTEAFF	TGTGCCAGCAGTCTGGGACAGCCACCCACTGAAGCTTTCTTT
-	-	TRBV28	TRBJ1-3	CASTGTYSGNTIYF	TGTGCCAGCACCGGGACATACTCTGGAAACACCATATATTTT
TRBD1	-	TRBV6-2/TRBV6-3	TRBJ2-7	CASSRDRSYEQYF	TGTGCCAGCAGCCGGGACAGATCCTACGAGCAGTACTTC
-	-	TRBV11-3	TRBJ2-5	CASSLGDTYQETQYF	TGTGCCAGCAGCTTAGGGGACACTTACCAAGAGACCCAGTACTTC
-	-	TRBV6-5	TRBJ1-1	CASTMTVHTNTEAFF	TGTGCCAGCACCATGACTGTTCATACAAACACTGAAGCTTTCTTT
TRBD2	-	TRBV11-3	TRBJ2-1	CASSPRLAGVNEQFF	TGTGCCAGCAGCCCACGACTAGCGGGAGTGAATGAGCAGTTCTTC
-	-	TRBV5-4	TRBJ2-2	CASSWGLAGAGTGELFF	TGTGCCAGCAGCTGGGGATTGGCAGGGGCCGGAACCGGGGAGCTGTTTTTT
TRBD2	-	TRBV9	TRBJ2-3	CASSVEGSSGGRTQYF	TGTGCCAGCAGCGTAGAAGGGTCTAGCGGGGGCCGAACGCAGTATTTT
-	-	TRBV7-9	TRBJ2-7	CASSSDLWGNEQYF	TGTGCCAGCAGCTCGGACTTATGGGGAAACGAGCAGTACTTC
-	-	TRBV4-1	TRBJ2-7	CASSQDRDSPNYEQYF	TGCGCCAGCAGCCAGGACCGGGACTCCCCCAATTACGAGCAGTACTTC
-	once	TRBV6-5	TRBJ2-7	CASSYSASLIYEQYF	TGTGCCAGCAGTTACTCGGCTAGCCTAATCTACGAGCAGTACTTC
-	-	TRBV11-2	TRBJ2-2	CASSLGSTWYFSTGELFF	TGTGCCAGCAGCTTAGGGTCGACTTGGTATTTCAGCACCGGGGAGCTGTTTTTT
TRBD1	-	TRBV10-3	TRBJ1-2	CAISDRQGVGGYTF	TGTGCCATCAGTGATCGACAGGGAGTGGGTGGCTACACCTTC
TRBD1	-	TRBV5-1	TRBJ2-5	CANRDRVWETQYF	TGCGCCAACAGGGACAGGGTATGGGAGACCCAGTACTTC
-	-	TRBV29-1	TRBJ1-3	CSVDRSGNTIYF	TGCAGCGTTGACAGATCTGGAAACACCATATATTTT
TRBD2	few	TRBV7-8	TRBJ2-1	CASSLGAAGVTEQFF	TGTGCCAGCAGCTTAGGTGCAGCGGGAGTCACTGAGCAGTTCTTC
TRBD1	-	TRBV7-6	TRBJ1-2	CASSARGRGGNYGYTF	TGTGCCAGCAGCGCCAGGGGGAGAGGGGGGAACTATGGCTACACCTTC
TRBD2	-	TRBV5-1	TRBJ2-7	CASSPGTSGYEQYF	TGCGCCAGCAGCCCAGGGACTAGCGGGTACGAGCAGTACTTC
-	-	TRBV27	TRBJ2-7	CASSLRGFHEQYF	TGTGCCAGCAGTTTGCGGGGTTTTCACGAGCAGTACTTC
TRBD2	-	TRBV6-2/TRBV6-3	TRBJ2-7	CASSSGANYEQYF	TGTGCCAGCAGCAGCGGGGCTAATTACGAGCAGTACTTC
TRBD1	-	TRBV3-1/TRBV3-2	TRBJ2-1	CASSHTGTGGGEQFF	TGTGCCAGCAGCCATACCGGGACAGGGGGCGGTGAGCAGTTCTTC
TRBD1	once	TRBV10-2	TRBJ1-2	CASSEKGTGFYGYTF	TGCGCCAGCAGTGAGAAAGGGACAGGGTTCTATGGCTACACCTTC
-	-	TRBV30	TRBJ1-5	CAWSRAYNQPQHF	TGTGCCTGGAGCCGCGCCTACAATCAGCCCCAGCATTTT
TRBD1	-	TRBV7-9	TRBJ1-1	CASSNDRAGTEAFF	TGTGCCAGCAGCAATGACAGGGCCGGGACTGAAGCTTTCTTT
TRBD2	-	TRBV7-2	TRBJ2-5	CASSLARGVQETQYF	TGTGCCAGCAGCTTAGCCCGGGGGGTACAAGAGACCCAGTACTTC
-	-	TRBV5-4	TRBJ2-2	CASSLYLITGELFF	TGTGCCAGCAGCCTTTACTTGATTACCGGGGAGCTGTTTTTT
-	-	TRBV2	TRBJ2-7	CASNPGMVGEQYF	TGTGCCAGCAACCCGGGTATGGTAGGCGAGCAGTACTTC
-	-	TRBV3-1/TRBV3-2	TRBJ1-1	CASSQAQSSGEAFF	TGTGCCAGCAGCCAAGCACAGAGTAGCGGTGAAGCTTTCTTT
-	-	TRBV9	TRBJ1-1	CASSPLMTGQGNTEAFF	TGTGCCAGCAGCCCCTTAATGACAGGCCAAGGGAACACTGAAGCTTTCTTT
-	-	TRBV4-3	TRBJ1-4	CASSPQRSNEKLFF	TGCGCCAGCAGCCCTCAACGGAGTAATGAAAAACTGTTTTTT